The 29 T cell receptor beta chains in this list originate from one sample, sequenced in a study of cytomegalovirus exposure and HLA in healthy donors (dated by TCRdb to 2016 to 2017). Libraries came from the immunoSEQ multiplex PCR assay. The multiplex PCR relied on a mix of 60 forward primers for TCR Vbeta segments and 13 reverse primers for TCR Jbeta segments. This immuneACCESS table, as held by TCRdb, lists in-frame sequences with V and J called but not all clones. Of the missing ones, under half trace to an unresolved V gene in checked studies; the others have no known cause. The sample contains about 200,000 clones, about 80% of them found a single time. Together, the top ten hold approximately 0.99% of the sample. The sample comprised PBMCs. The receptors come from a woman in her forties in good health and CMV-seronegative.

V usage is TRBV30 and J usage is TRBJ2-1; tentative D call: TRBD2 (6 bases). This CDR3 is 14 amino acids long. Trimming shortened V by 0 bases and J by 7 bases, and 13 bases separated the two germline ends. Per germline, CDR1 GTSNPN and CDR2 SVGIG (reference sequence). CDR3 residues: CAWSVGRPRNEQFF. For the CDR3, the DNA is TGTGCCTGGAGTGTTGGGAGGCCAAGGAATGAGCAGTTCTTC.

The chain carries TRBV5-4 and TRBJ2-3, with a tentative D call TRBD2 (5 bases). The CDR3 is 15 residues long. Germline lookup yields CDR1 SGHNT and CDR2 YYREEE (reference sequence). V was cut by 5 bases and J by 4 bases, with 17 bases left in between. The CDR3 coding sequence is TGTGCCAGCAGTAACAACGGGGAGAGGTCAGATACGCAGTATTTT. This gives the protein CASSNNGERSDTQYF. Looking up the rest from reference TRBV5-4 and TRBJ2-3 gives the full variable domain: ETGVTQSPTHLIKTRGQQVTLRCSSQSGHNTVSWYQQALGQGPQFIFQYYREEENGRGNFPPRFSGLQFPNYSSELNVNALELDDSALYLCASSNNGERSDTQYFGPGTRLTVL.

The CDR3 loop reads CSVASDWSSTDTQYF. In DNA, the CDR3 is TGCAGCGTTGCTTCGGACTGGTCTAGCACAGATACGCAGTATTTT. This sequence joins TRBV29-1 and TRBJ2-3; a weak D match, TRBD2 (5 bases). Per the germline V gene, CDR1 is SQVTM and CDR2 is ANQGSEA. Trimming removed 4 bases from V and 0 bases from J, with 14 bases in between. The CDR3 covers 15 residues.

Here the CDR3 DNA reads TGCGCCAGCAGCCACCCGGGACTAGCGGGAGGAGGCGATGAGCAGTTCTTC. The encoded protein is CASSHPGLAGGGDEQFF. The chain links TRBV4-3 to TRBJ2-1; 15 nucleotides agree with TRBD2. Looked up from germline, CDR1 is LGHNA and CDR2 is YSLEER. V shed 3 bases and J 8 bases; nucleotides not matched to a gene: 8. This CDR3 is built from 17 residues.

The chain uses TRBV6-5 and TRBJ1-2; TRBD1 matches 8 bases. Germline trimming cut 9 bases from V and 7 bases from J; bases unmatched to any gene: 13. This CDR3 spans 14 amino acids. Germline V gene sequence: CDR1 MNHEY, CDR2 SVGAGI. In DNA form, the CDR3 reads TGTGCCAGTGCTGATGGGACAGGCAGTGGTGGCTACACCTTC. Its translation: CASADGTGSGGYTF.

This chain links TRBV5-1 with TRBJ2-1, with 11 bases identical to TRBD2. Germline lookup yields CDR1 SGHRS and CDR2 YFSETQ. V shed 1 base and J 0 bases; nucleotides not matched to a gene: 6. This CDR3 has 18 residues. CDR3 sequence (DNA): TGCGCCAGCAGCTTGTTAGCGGGAGGGCCCGGCTCCTACAATGAGCAGTTCTTC. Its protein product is CASSLLAGGPGSYNEQFF. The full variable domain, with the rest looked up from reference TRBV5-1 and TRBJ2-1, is KAGVTQTPRYLIKTRGQQVTLSCSPISGHRSVSWYQQTPGQGLQFLFEYFSETQRNKGNFPGRFSGRQFSNSRSEMNVSTLELGDSALYLCASSLLAGGPGSYNEQFFGPGTRLTVL.

The CDR3 DNA reads TGTGCCAGCAGCTCCCTAGCTATGAGCGGAGGCACCATATATTTT. Protein sequence: CASSSLAMSGGTIYF. The V call is TRBV11-3, the J call TRBJ1-3; D remains unclear. Trimming stripped 4 bases from V and 9 bases from J, with 19 bases between. Germline CDR1 reads SGHNT; CDR2 reads YENEEA. The CDR3 is 15 amino acids.

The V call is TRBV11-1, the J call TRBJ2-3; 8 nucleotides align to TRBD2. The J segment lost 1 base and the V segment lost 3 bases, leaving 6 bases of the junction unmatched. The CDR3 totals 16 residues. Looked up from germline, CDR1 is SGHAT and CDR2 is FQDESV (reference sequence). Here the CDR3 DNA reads TGTGCCAGCAGCTTCCCAAGCGGGAGTGGCACAGATACGCAGTATTTT. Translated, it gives CASSFPSGSGTDTQYF. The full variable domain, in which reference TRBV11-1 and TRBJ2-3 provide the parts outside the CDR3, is EAEVAQSPRYKITEKSQAVAFWCDPISGHATLYWYRQILGQGPELLVQFQDESVVDDSQLPKDRFSAERLKGVDSTLKIQPAELGDSAMYLCASSFPSGSGTDTQYFGPGTRLTVL.

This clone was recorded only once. The CDR3 sequence is CASRGQGADGYTF. DNA of the CDR3: TGTGCCAGCAGGGGACAGGGGGCCGATGGCTACACCTTC. The rearrangement links TRBV6-6 to TRBJ1-2, with 12 bases that match TRBD1. CDR3 length equals 13 residues. V lost 6 bases to trimming and J lost 6 bases; unmatched junction nucleotides: 2. CDR1 and CDR2 (germline): MNHNY, SVGAGI (reference sequence).

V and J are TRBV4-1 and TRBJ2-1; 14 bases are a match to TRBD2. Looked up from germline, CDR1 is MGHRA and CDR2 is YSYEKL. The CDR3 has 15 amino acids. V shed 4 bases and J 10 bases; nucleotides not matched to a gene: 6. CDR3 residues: CASSPWTSGRKEQFF. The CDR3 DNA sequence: TGCGCCAGCAGCCCGTGGACTAGCGGGAGGAAGGAGCAGTTCTTC.

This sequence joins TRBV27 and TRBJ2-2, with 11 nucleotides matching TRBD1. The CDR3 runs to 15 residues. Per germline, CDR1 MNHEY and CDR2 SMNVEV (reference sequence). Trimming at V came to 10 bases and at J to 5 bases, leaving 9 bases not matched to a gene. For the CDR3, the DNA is TGTGCCAAAATTACGGACAGGGGGCTTACCGGGGAGCTGTTTTTT. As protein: CAKITDRGLTGELFF.

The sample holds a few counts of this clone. CDR3 loop: CASSGGGAGLFF. DNA for the CDR3: TGTGCCAGCAGTGGGGGGGGCGCTGGGCTGTTTTTT. V and J are TRBV27 and TRBJ1-4; TRBD1 might be the D (6 bases). This CDR3 is built from 12 residues. The V gene's germline CDR1 is MNHEY and CDR2 SMNVEV (reference sequence). V shed 5 bases and J shed 14 bases, with 15 bases lying between them.

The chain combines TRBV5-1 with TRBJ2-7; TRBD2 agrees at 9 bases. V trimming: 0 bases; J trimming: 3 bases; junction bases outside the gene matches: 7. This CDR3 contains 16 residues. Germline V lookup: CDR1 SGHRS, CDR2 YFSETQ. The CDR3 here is CASSLDPGLAVYEQYF. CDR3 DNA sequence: TGCGCCAGCAGCTTGGACCCGGGACTAGCCGTCTACGAGCAGTACTTC. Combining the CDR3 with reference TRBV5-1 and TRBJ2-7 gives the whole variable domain KAGVTQTPRYLIKTRGQQVTLSCSPISGHRSVSWYQQTPGQGLQFLFEYFSETQRNKGNFPGRFSGRQFSNSRSEMNVSTLELGDSALYLCASSLDPGLAVYEQYFGPGTRLTVT.

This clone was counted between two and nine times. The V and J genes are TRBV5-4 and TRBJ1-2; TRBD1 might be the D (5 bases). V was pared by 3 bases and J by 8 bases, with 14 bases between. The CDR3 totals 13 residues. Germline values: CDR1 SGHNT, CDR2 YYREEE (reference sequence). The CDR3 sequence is CASSYWGDRGYTF. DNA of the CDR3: TGTGCCAGCAGCTATTGGGGGGATAGGGGCTACACCTTC.

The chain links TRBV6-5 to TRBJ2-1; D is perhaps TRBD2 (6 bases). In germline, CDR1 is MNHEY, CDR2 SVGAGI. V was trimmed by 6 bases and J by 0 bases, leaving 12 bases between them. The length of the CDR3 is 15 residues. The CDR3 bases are TGTGCCAGCAGCCCCGGGAGCAGCTCCTACAATGAGCAGTTCTTC. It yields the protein CASSPGSSSYNEQFF.

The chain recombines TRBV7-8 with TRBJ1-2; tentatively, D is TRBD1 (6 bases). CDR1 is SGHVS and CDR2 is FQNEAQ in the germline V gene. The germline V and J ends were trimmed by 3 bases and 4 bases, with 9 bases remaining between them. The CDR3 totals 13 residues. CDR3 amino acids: CASSFGQSYGYTF. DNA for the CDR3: TGTGCCAGCAGCTTCGGACAGTCCTATGGCTACACCTTC. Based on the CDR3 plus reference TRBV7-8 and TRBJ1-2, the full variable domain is GAGVSQSPRYKVAKRGQDVALRCDPISGHVSLFWYQQALGQGPEFLTYFQNEAQLDKSGLPSDRFFAERPEGSVSTLKIQRTQQEDSAVYLCASSFGQSYGYTFGSGTRLTVV.

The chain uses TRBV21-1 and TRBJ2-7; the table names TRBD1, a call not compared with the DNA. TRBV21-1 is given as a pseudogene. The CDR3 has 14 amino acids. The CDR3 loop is CASSSEQPLYEQYF. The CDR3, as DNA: TGTGCCAGCAGCAGCGAACAGCCGCTCTACGAGCAGTACTTC.

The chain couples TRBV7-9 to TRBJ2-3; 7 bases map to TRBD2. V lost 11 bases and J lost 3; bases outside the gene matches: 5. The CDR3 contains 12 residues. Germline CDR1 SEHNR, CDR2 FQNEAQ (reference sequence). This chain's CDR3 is CAWREGTDTQYF. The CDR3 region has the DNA TGTGCCTGGAGGGAGGGTACAGATACGCAGTATTTT.

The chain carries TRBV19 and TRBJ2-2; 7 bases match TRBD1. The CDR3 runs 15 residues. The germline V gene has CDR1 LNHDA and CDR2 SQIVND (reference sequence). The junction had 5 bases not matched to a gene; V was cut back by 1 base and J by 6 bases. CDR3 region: CASSIVAGGPGELFF. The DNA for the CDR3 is TGTGCCAGTAGTATAGTAGCAGGGGGTCCCGGGGAGCTGTTTTTT.

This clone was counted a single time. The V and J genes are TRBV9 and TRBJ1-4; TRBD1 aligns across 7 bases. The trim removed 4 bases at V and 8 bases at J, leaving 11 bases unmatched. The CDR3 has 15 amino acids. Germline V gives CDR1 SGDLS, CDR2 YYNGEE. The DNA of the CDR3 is TGTGCCAGCAGCCGGGGGGGACAGAGGCTAGAAAAACTGTTTTTT. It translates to CASSRGGQRLEKLFF.

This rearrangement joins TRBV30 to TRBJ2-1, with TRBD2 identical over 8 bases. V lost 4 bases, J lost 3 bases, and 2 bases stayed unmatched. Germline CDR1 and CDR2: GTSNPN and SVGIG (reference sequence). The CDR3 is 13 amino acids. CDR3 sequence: CAWTSGRYNEQFF. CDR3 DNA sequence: TGTGCCTGGACTAGCGGGCGCTACAATGAGCAGTTCTTC.

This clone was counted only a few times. The CDR3 coding sequence is TGTGCCAGTCGCACGGGGGATCTTGGCACTGAAGCTTTCTTT. Protein sequence: CASRTGDLGTEAFF. V gene TRBV6-5 combines with J gene TRBJ1-1, with D possibly being TRBD1 (5 bases). CDR1 and CDR2 (germline): MNHEY, SVGAGI. Deletions cut 9 bases from V and 4 bases from J, with 18 bases between. The CDR3 length is 14 residues.

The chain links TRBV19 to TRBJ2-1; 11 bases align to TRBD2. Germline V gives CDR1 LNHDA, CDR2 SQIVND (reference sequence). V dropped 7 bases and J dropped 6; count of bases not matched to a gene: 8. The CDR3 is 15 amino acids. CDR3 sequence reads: CASTTTSGESNEQFF. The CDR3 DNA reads TGTGCCAGTACCACGACTAGCGGGGAAAGCAATGAGCAGTTCTTC.

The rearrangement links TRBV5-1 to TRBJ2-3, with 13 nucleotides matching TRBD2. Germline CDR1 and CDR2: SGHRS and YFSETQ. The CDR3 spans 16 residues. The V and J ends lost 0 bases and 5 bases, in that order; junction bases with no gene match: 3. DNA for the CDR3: TGCGCCAGCAGCTTGGCCGGGACTAGCGGGATAGATACGCAGTATTTT. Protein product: CASSLAGTSGIDTQYF. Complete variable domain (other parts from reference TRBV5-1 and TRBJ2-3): KAGVTQTPRYLIKTRGQQVTLSCSPISGHRSVSWYQQTPGQGLQFLFEYFSETQRNKGNFPGRFSGRQFSNSRSEMNVSTLELGDSALYLCASSLAGTSGIDTQYFGPGTRLTVL.

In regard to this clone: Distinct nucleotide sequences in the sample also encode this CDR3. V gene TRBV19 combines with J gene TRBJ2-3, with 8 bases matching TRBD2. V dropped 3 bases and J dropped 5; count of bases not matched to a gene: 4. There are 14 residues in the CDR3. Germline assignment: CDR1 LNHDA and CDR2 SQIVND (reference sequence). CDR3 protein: CASSIPGRGDTQYF. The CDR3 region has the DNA TGTGCCAGTAGTATTCCCGGGAGGGGAGATACGCAGTATTTT.

The CDR3 reads CASSFSGTYNEQFF. The DNA for the CDR3 is TGTGCCAGCAGTTTTAGCGGCACCTACAATGAGCAGTTCTTC. The chain links TRBV11-3 to TRBJ2-1; a weak D match, TRBD2 (6 bases). CDR3 length: 14 residues. Germline CDR1 and CDR2: SGHNT and YENEEA. The germline V and J ends were trimmed by 6 bases and 2 bases, with 11 bases remaining between them. The complete variable domain, with remaining parts taken from reference TRBV11-3 and TRBJ2-1, reads EAGVVQSPRYKIIEKKQPVAFWCNPISGHNTLYWYLQNLGQGPELLIRYENEEAVDDSQLPKDRFSAERLKGVDSTLKIQPAELGDSAVYLCASSFSGTYNEQFFGPGTRLTVL.

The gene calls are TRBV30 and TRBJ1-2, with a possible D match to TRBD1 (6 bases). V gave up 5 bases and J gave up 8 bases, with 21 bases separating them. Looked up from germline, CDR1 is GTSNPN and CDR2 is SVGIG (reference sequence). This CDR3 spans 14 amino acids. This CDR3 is CAWSQGVLLGGYTF. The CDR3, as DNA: TGTGCCTGGTCACAGGGAGTTTTGCTTGGGGGCTACACCTTC. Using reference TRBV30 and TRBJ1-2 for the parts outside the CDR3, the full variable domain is SQTIHQWPATLVQPVGSPLSLECTVEGTSNPNLYWYRQAAGRGLQLLFYSVGIGQISSEVPQNLSASRPQDRQFILSSKKLLLSDSGFYLCAWSQGVLLGGYTFGSGTRLTVV.

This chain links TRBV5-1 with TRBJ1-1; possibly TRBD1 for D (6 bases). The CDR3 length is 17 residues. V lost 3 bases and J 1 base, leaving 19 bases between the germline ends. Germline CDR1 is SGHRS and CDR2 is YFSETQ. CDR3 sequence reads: CASSSAGTLRRNTEAFF. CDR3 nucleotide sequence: TGCGCCAGCAGCTCGGCCGGGACACTCCGGAGGAACACTGAAGCTTTCTTT.

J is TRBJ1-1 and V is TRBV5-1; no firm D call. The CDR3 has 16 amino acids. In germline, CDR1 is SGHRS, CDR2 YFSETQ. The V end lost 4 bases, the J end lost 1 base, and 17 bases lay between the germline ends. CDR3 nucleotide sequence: TGCGCCAGCAGCCCCCGACTGGGCGAGGGGAACACTGAAGCTTTCTTT. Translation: CASSPRLGEGNTEAFF.